The sequence of this T cell receptor beta chain was determined in a study of blood T cell repertoires in COVID-19. Overall study context: The origin of the acute and convalescent COVID-19 samples was the United States, Italy and Spain. The analysed material was cDNA or gDNA that came from T cells, B-cell-depleted T cells, or PBMCs.

In the original analysis: Reference gene primer amplification in the assay estimated nucleated cell counts. This table comes from immunoSEQ multiplex PCR, and its TCRdb copy is limited to in-frame clones, with some not included. From that table come the V and J calls and clone size; the DNA was used to work out D and trimming. This table has 150,000 to 160,000 clones, around 83% appearing once. Germline loops: CDR1 MNHEY, CDR2 SVGAGI. The CDR3 contains 16 residues. The J segment lost 2 bases and the V segment lost 4 bases, leaving 8 bases of the junction unmatched. The chain recombines TRBV6-5 with TRBJ2-4; 7 bases match TRBD2. Sequencing was performed on peripheral blood. The receptor was derived from a woman aged 55-75 years with acute or convalescent COVID-19. CDR3 in amino acids: CASSLRSGLSKNIQYF. DNA of the CDR3: TGTGCCAGCAGTTTACGTTCGGGACTATCCAAAAACATTCAGTACTTC.